The 26 T cell receptor beta chains given below trace back to one sample, sequenced in a study of T cells after posttransplantation cyclophosphamide. Sequencing used immunoSEQ multiplex PCR; TCRdb keeps in-frame clones, though not all of them. The sample yields about 15,000 clones, about 95% seen once. The naive gate required viable CD3+CD4+ or CD3+CD8+ cells with CCR7+CD45RA+CD45RO-CD95-CD27+CD28+ phenotype. Material: naive CD4+ T cells sorted from blood. These receptors were obtained from a woman between 45 and 60 years old in good health and a related stem cell transplant donor.

This clone is a singleton in its sample. This chain uses TRBV7-9 with TRBJ2-5; 13 positions agree with TRBD2. The J segment lost 0 bases and the V segment lost 8 bases, leaving 6 bases of the junction unmatched. CDR1 and CDR2 (germline): SEHNR, FQNEAQ (reference sequence). This CDR3 spans 16 amino acids. CDR3 amino acids: CASPGLAGPYQETQYF. The CDR3 nucleotides are TGTGCCAGCCCGGGACTAGCGGGACCGTACCAAGAGACCCAGTACTTC.

This clone was seen a handful of times. The gene calls are TRBV5-1 and TRBJ2-1; 7 bases match TRBD2. The V segment lost 6 bases and the J segment 7 bases; nucleotides outside the gene matches: 19. The CDR3 totals 17 residues. Germline V lookup: CDR1 SGHRS, CDR2 YFSETQ. DNA for the CDR3: TGCGCCAGCACCCTTGGAATCCTAGCGGATTTTACTAATGAGCAGTTCTTC. Amino acid sequence: CASTLGILADFTNEQFF.

This clone was picked up one time. This sequence joins TRBV7-2 and TRBJ2-6; D call uncertain. This CDR3 has 16 amino acids. Trimming took 6 bases from V and 0 from J, leaving 12 bases between them. CDR1 and CDR2 from the germline V gene are SGHTA and FQGNSA. CDR3 DNA sequence: TGTGCCAGCAGTCAACTTGGTACCTCTGGGGCCAACGTCCTGACTTTC. Translation: CASSQLGTSGANVLTF.

The sample holds one count of this clone. This chain uses TRBV12-5 with TRBJ2-1; 9 bases align to TRBD2. The CDR3 loop spans 17 amino acids. The V gene end was trimmed by 0 bases and the J gene end by 0 bases; junction bases not matched to a gene: 3. Germline CDR1 LGHNT, CDR2 FRNRAP. CDR3 amino acids: CASGLVLAGRSYNEQFF. In nucleotides, the CDR3 is TGTGCTAGTGGTTTGGTCCTAGCGGGGCGCTCCTACAATGAGCAGTTCTTC.

The chain employs TRBV6-5 and TRBJ2-1, with D possibly matching TRBD2 (5 bases). Germline V gene lookup returns CDR1 MNHEY and CDR2 SVGAGI. The V gene lost 11 bases and the J gene lost 4 bases, with 15 bases spanning the gap. This CDR3 is 13 amino acids long. CDR3 sequence reads: CALRRASYNEQFF. DNA for the CDR3: TGTGCCTTGAGGCGGGCATCTTACAATGAGCAGTTCTTC.

V and J are TRBV28 and TRBJ1-5; unclear D gene. This CDR3 has 12 amino acids. Germline CDR1 and CDR2: MDHEN and SYDVKM. Trimming left V 5 bases short and J 9 bases short, with 11 bases between. DNA for the CDR3: TGTGCCAGCAGTACTAGGAGTAGGCCCCAGCATTTT. As protein: CASSTRSRPQHF. Full variable domain (remainder filled in from reference TRBV28 and TRBJ1-5): DVKVTQSSRYLVKRTGEKVFLECVQDMDHENMFWYRQDPGLGLRLIYFSYDVKMKEKGDIPEGYSVSREKKERFSLILESASTNQTSMYLCASSTRSRPQHFGDGTRLSIL.

In DNA, the CDR3 is TGTGCCAGCAGCTTCCGAGGGGGGGCCGCCTACGAGCAGTACTTC. Protein product: CASSFRGGAAYEQYF. The gene calls are TRBV13 and TRBJ2-7, with D possibly TRBD2 on 7 matching bases. This CDR3 contains 15 residues. The V gene's germline CDR1 is PRHDT and CDR2 FYEKMQ (reference sequence). The V and J ends lost 3 bases and 2 bases respectively, with 14 bases between them.

The chain has TRBV5-6 and TRBJ2-7, with 9 bases fitting TRBD1. V lost 1 base, J lost 1 base, and 6 bases stayed unmatched. This CDR3 is built from 16 residues. The germline V gene has CDR1 SGHDT and CDR2 YYEEEE. The CDR3 is CASSLSGTGLSYEQYF. The CDR3 DNA reads as TGTGCCAGCAGCTTGAGTGGGACAGGGTTATCCTACGAGCAGTACTTC.

V gene TRBV7-9 combines with J gene TRBJ2-2; 8 bases are a match to TRBD1. CDR1 is SEHNR, CDR2 FQNEAQ, per germline (reference sequence). There are 17 residues in the CDR3. The junction had 8 bases not matched to a gene; V was cut back by 4 bases and J by 1 base. The CDR3 coding sequence is TGTGCCAGCAGCTCGCCCCCCGGGACAGGGAACACCGGGGAGCTGTTTTTT. This sequence encodes CASSSPPGTGNTGELFF.

The CDR3 coding sequence is TGTGCCAGCAGCTTGGCTCAAGGGAGGGCGCAGTATTTT. This gives the protein CASSLAQGRAQYF. This chain connects TRBV5-4 to TRBJ2-3; 7 nucleotides match TRBD2. The V and J ends lost 0 bases and 10 bases, in that order; junction bases with no gene match: 5. CDR3 size: 13 residues. Germline CDR1 is SGHNT and CDR2 is YYREEE (reference sequence).

A single count supports this clone. This rearrangement joins TRBV5-1 to TRBJ2-5; D unresolved. Germline V lookup: CDR1 SGHRS, CDR2 YFSETQ. V lost 0 bases and J 2 bases, leaving 11 bases between the germline ends. The CDR3 consists of 15 residues. The CDR3 nucleotides are TGCGCCAGCAGCTTGGGGTCTCTCTATCAAGAGACCCAGTACTTC. It codes for CASSLGSLYQETQYF.

This sequence joins TRBV5-8 and TRBJ1-5; no reliable D call. The CDR3 spans 15 residues. V was clipped by 0 bases and J by 6 bases, with 13 bases between them. Germline loops: CDR1 SGHTS, CDR2 YDEGEE. In DNA, the CDR3 is TGTGCCAGCAGCTTGGCGCTGGGAGGTGTTCAGCCCCAGCATTTT. Its protein is CASSLALGGVQPQHF.

This chain connects TRBV5-5 to TRBJ2-6, with TRBD1 matching over 9 bases. Trimming took 0 bases from V and 3 from J; bases not matched to a gene: 7. Germline CDR1 reads SGHKS; CDR2 reads YYEKEE (reference sequence). This CDR3 spans 18 amino acids. The CDR3, as DNA: TGTGCCAGCAGCTTGGGGGAACAGGGGGCGCGTGGGGCCAACGTCCTGACTTTC. Its translation is CASSLGEQGARGANVLTF.

The gene calls are TRBV18 and TRBJ2-1, with 8 bases that match TRBD1. The CDR3 loop spans 14 amino acids. The germline V gene has CDR1 KGHSH and CDR2 LQKENI. Trimming removed 4 bases from V and 10 bases from J; junction bases left unmatched: 9. The CDR3 spells CASSHNRQGTEQFF. CDR3 sequence (DNA): TGTGCCAGCTCACACAACCGACAGGGGACGGAGCAGTTCTTC.

The chain recombines TRBV4-2 with TRBJ2-6, with D maybe TRBD1 (5 bases). This CDR3 is 14 amino acids long. CDR1 is LGHNA, CDR2 YNFKEQ, per germline. V was shortened by 8 bases and J by 1 base, with 9 bases between the two germline ends. CDR3 nucleotide sequence: TGTGCCAGCCACCAGGGTTCTGGGGCCAACGTCCTGACTTTC. It yields the protein CASHQGSGANVLTF.

V gene TRBV4-2 combines with J gene TRBJ1-1; TRBD1 aligns across 8 bases. The germline V gene encodes CDR1 LGHNA and CDR2 YNFKEQ. The CDR3 consists of 14 residues. The ends lost 10 bases at V and 0 bases at J; junction bases unmatched: 7. For the CDR3, the DNA is TGTGCCACCCTCCGGGACAGGATGAACACTGAAGCTTTCTTT. Residues: CATLRDRMNTEAFF.

The rearrangement links TRBV7-2 to TRBJ2-2; tentatively, D is TRBD2 (6 bases). The V end was cut by 0 bases, the J end by 1 base, with 15 bases between. The CDR3 has 18 residues. Germline V CDR1 and CDR2: SGHTA, FQGNSA. This CDR3 is CASSLAFGGDLNTGELFF. Written as DNA, the CDR3 is TGTGCCAGCAGCTTAGCTTTTGGCGGGGACTTGAACACCGGGGAGCTGTTTTTT. The full variable domain, completed using reference TRBV7-2 and TRBJ2-2, is GAGVSQSPSNKVTEKGKDVELRCDPISGHTALYWYRQSLGQGLEFLIYFQGNSAPDKSGLPSDRFSAERTGGSVSTLTIQRTQQEDSAVYLCASSLAFGGDLNTGELFFGEGSRLTVL.

CDR3 sequence reads: CSVRLVDTEAFF. The DNA of the CDR3 is TGCAGCGTTAGATTAGTCGACACTGAAGCTTTCTTT. The gene calls are TRBV29-1 and TRBJ1-1; D uncertain. The CDR3 is 12 amino acids. V was pared by 5 bases and J by 3 bases, with 10 bases between. The germline gives CDR1 SQVTM, CDR2 ANQGSEA.

In the case of this clone: The junction departs from the called germline gene at one end, perhaps through a read error. The chain has TRBV5-1 and TRBJ2-5; 9 nucleotides line up with TRBD2. Per the germline V gene, CDR1 is SGHRS and CDR2 is YFSETQ. The CDR3 is 15 amino acids. The CDR3 protein is CASRGGLASQETQYF. Written as DNA, the CDR3 is TGCGCCAGCAGAGGGGGACTAGCATCCCAAGAAACCCAGTACTTC.

J is TRBJ1-2 and V is TRBV6-5, with a weak D call TRBD1 (6 bases). CDR1 MNHEY and CDR2 SVGAGI come from the germline V gene. This CDR3 is built from 15 residues. Trimming removed 3 bases from V and 2 bases from J, with 13 bases in between. CDR3 sequence (DNA): TGTGCCAGCAGTTATGTGCGGGGGCTGAACTATGGCTACACCTTC. Protein sequence: CASSYVRGLNYGYTF.

The rearrangement links TRBV5-4 to TRBJ2-7; TRBD2 matches 11 bases. CDR3 length: 16 amino acids. Per germline, CDR1 SGHNT and CDR2 YYREEE (reference sequence). V dropped 2 bases and J dropped 1; count of bases not matched to a gene: 5. CDR3 sequence (DNA): TGTGCCAGCAGCTTCCCCACTAGCGGGAGATCCTACGAGCAGTACTTC. Its translation: CASSFPTSGRSYEQYF.

In DNA form, the CDR3 reads TGTGCCTGGAGCGGTTCGACAGTCGCTAATTCACCCCTCCACTTT. This sequence encodes CAWSGSTVANSPLHF. The rearrangement joins TRBV30 to TRBJ1-6, with TRBD1 as a possible D gene (5 bases). The germline V gene has CDR1 GTSNPN and CDR2 SVGIG (reference sequence). This CDR3 region has 15 residues. The ends were cut back, 3 bases at V and 6 bases at J, with 15 bases in the middle.

This clone was seen just once. The chain couples TRBV6-1 to TRBJ1-5; D uncertain. There are 16 residues in the CDR3. Germline V CDR1 and CDR2: MNHNS, SASEGT. The V end was cut by 2 bases, the J end by 0 bases, with 11 bases between. The CDR3 sequence is CASSELANYSNQPQHF. DNA of the CDR3: TGTGCCAGCAGTGAACTGGCTAACTATAGCAATCAGCCCCAGCATTTT.

This clone was picked up one time. The J gene is TRBJ2-1, the V gene TRBV11-3, with 10 nucleotides matching TRBD1. The CDR3 totals 15 residues. Germline loops: CDR1 SGHNT, CDR2 YENEEA. Germline trimming cut 5 bases from V and 5 bases from J; bases unmatched to any gene: 6. The CDR3: CASSKGQGTDNEQFF. DNA for the CDR3: TGTGCCAGCAGCAAGGGACAGGGGACGGACAATGAGCAGTTCTTC.

About this clone: One end of the junction is discordant with germline, which a read error may explain. The chain couples TRBV11-1 to TRBJ1-2; D is unresolved. Germline V gene sequence: CDR1 SGHAT, CDR2 FQDESV (reference sequence). CDR3 length: 14 residues. The CDR3 loop is CASGLYRGRSGYTF. As DNA, the CDR3 is TGTGCCAGCGGCTTATATCGGGGTAGGAGTGGCTACACCTTC.

This clone was recorded once. The V call is TRBV28, the J call TRBJ2-7; D might be TRBD2 (7 bases). V lost 2 bases and J 5 bases, leaving 13 bases between the germline ends. The CDR3 is made up of 14 amino acids. Germline V gives CDR1 MDHEN, CDR2 SYDVKM. The CDR3 bases are TGTGCCAGCAGTTTACGGGGGGCTGCCCACGAGCAGTACTTC. This sequence encodes CASSLRGAAHEQYF.